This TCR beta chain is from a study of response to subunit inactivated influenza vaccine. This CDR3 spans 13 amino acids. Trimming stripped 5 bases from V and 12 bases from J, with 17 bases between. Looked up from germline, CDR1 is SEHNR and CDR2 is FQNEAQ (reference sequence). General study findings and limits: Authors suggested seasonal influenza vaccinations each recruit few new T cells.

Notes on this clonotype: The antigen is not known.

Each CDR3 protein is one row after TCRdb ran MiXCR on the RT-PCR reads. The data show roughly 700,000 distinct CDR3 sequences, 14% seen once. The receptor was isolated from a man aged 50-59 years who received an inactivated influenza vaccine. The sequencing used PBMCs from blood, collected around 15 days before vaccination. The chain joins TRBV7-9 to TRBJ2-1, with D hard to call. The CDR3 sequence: CASSPPSGGVQFF. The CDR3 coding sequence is TGTGCCAGCAGCCCACCCTCGGGTGGAGTGCAGTTCTTC. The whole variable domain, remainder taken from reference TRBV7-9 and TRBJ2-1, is DTGVSQNPRHKITKRGQNVTFRCDPISEHNRLYWYRQTLGQGPEFLTYFQNEAQLEKSRLLSDRFSAERPKGSFSTLEIQRTEQGDSAMYLCASSPPSGGVQFFGPGTRLTVL.